These 22 T cell receptor beta chains came from one sample sequenced in a study of T cell responses to AZD1222 COVID-19 vaccine. Assay used: immunoSEQ multiplex PCR; TCRdb lists only in-frame clones, some missing. Among roughly 150,000 clones listed, more than 85% were seen once. Sequences were derived from peripheral blood, sampled on day 0 of AZD1222 vaccination. The receptors were sampled from an adult in good health.

V usage is TRBV6-6 and J usage is TRBJ1-5; perhaps TRBD1 as D (6 bases). The CDR3 is 16 residues long. With 7 bases removed from V and 10 bases from J, the gap between germline ends came to 26 bases. Germline V gene data show CDR1 as MNHNY and CDR2 as SVGAGI (reference sequence). CDR3 in DNA: TGTGCCAGCACTCAATTCGGGACTACAGGGTCTATTCCCCAGCATTTT. It codes for CASTQFGTTGSIPQHF.

In DNA form, the CDR3 reads TGTGCCAGCAGCTTACTGCCGACGGGGGGGACCACAGATACGCAGTATTTT. This gives the protein CASSLLPTGGTTDTQYF. The chain recombines TRBV7-2 with TRBJ2-3; 8 bases agree with TRBD2. Looked up from germline, CDR1 is SGHTA and CDR2 is FQGNSA. The CDR3 is 17 amino acids. V lost 2 bases, J lost 2 bases, and 9 bases stayed unmatched.

The V gene is TRBV6-1, the J gene TRBJ1-3; 7 nucleotides align to TRBD1. CDR1 and CDR2 (germline): MNHNS, SASEGT. The CDR3 totals 15 residues. Losses at the gene ends were 1 base for V and 4 bases for J; bases not matched to a gene: 4. For the CDR3, the DNA is TGTGCCAGCAGTGAAGACCAGGGGGGCGGAAACACCATATATTTT. Protein: CASSEDQGGGNTIYF.

This chain uses TRBV6-1 with TRBJ1-5; D perhaps matches TRBD1 (6 bases). Trimming stripped 2 bases from V and 2 bases from J, with 13 bases between. CDR1 and CDR2 from the germline V gene are MNHNS and SASEGT. The CDR3 has 16 residues. In nucleotides, the CDR3 is TGTGCCAGCAGTGAACCCAGGGGTCCGGGCAATCAGCCCCAGCATTTT. Protein product: CASSEPRGPGNQPQHF.

This clone was seen only once. The gene calls are TRBV28 and TRBJ2-7; D may be TRBD2 (5 bases). This CDR3 is 12 amino acids long. The V gene's germline CDR1 is MDHEN and CDR2 SYDVKM. Trimming cost V 6 bases and J 3 bases, with 9 bases left between them. The CDR3: CASSPGNYEQYF. In DNA form, the CDR3 reads TGTGCCAGCAGCCCGGGGAACTACGAGCAGTACTTC.

The rearrangement uses TRBV28 and TRBJ1-4, with D tentatively TRBD1 (6 bases). CDR1 is MDHEN and CDR2 is SYDVKM in the germline V gene. V lost 6 bases, J lost 8 bases, and 16 bases lay in between. The CDR3 is 14 residues long. The CDR3 protein is CASSLTGAYEKLFF. The CDR3 DNA reads TGTGCCAGCAGCTTAACGGGGGCGTACGAAAAACTGTTTTTT.

This clone was counted a single time. The chain is built from TRBV19 and TRBJ1-6, with D unclear. The CDR3 length is 15 residues. Germline V CDR1 and CDR2: LNHDA, SQIVND (reference sequence). The V gene lost 3 bases and the J gene lost 7 bases, with 13 bases spanning the gap. The DNA of the CDR3 is TGTGCCAGTAGTATGCTAGACGGACTAAATTCACCCCTCCACTTT. This encodes CASSMLDGLNSPLHF.

This chain links TRBV10-3 with TRBJ1-4, with D hard to call. Germline loops: CDR1 ENHRY, CDR2 SYGVKD. The CDR3 consists of 15 residues. V lost 4 bases and J 0 bases, leaving 9 bases between the germline ends. CDR3 DNA sequence: TGTGCCATCAGTGGAGGAGCTGCAACTAATGAAAAACTGTTTTTT. It is translated as CAISGGAATNEKLFF.

CDR3 bases: TGTGCCAGCAGCTTTAGAGCGGGGGGGCACGAGACCCAGTACTTC. Translating gives CASSFRAGGHETQYF. The chain combines TRBV7-2 with TRBJ2-5, with 10 positions matching TRBD2. Trimming removed 3 bases from V and 5 bases from J; junction bases left unmatched: 6. The CDR3 is made up of 15 amino acids. Germline V gene data show CDR1 as SGHTA and CDR2 as FQGNSA.

This clone came up once. The chain has TRBV7-8 and TRBJ2-2; TRBD2 matches 11 bases. Unmatched junction bases numbered 9, after V lost 0 bases and J lost 0 bases. Germline V gives CDR1 SGHVS, CDR2 FQNEAQ. The CDR3 is 20 residues long. This CDR3 reads CASSLARIAGGPSNTGELFF. The CDR3 DNA follows: TGTGCCAGCAGCTTAGCGCGGATAGCGGGAGGGCCCTCGAACACCGGGGAGCTGTTTTTT.

As DNA, the CDR3 is TGTGCCAGTAGTATGCATGCCCTCATAGGCACTGAAGCTTTCTTT. Its protein is CASSMHALIGTEAFF. V and J are TRBV19 and TRBJ1-1; no reliable D call. Trimming pared 3 bases from V and 4 bases from J, leaving 15 bases between. Germline CDR1 LNHDA, CDR2 SQIVND (reference sequence). CDR3 size: 15 residues.

The CDR3 DNA reads TGTGCCAGCAGCAGTGACACCGGGAGCAATCAGCCCCAGCATTTT. Encoded protein: CASSSDTGSNQPQHF. The V gene is TRBV7-2, the J gene TRBJ1-5; D unclear. Trimming pared 5 bases from V and 1 base from J, leaving 12 bases between. The CDR3 loop spans 15 amino acids. CDR1 is SGHTA and CDR2 is FQGNSA in the germline V gene. Together with reference TRBV7-2 and TRBJ1-5, the CDR3 gives the full variable domain: GAGVSQSPSNKVTEKGKDVELRCDPISGHTALYWYRQSLGQGLEFLIYFQGNSAPDKSGLPSDRFSAERTGGSVSTLTIQRTQQEDSAVYLCASSSDTGSNQPQHFGDGTRLSIL.

The rearrangement links TRBV7-4 to TRBJ1-5; D unclear. The CDR3 is 14 amino acids. V dropped 3 bases and J dropped 5 bases, with 11 bases sitting between them. CDR1 is SGHVT and CDR2 is SQSDAQ in the germline V gene. Written as DNA, the CDR3 is TGTGCCAGCAGCTTGAGGCCACCTGATCAGCCCCAGCATTTT. It yields the protein CASSLRPPDQPQHF.

The chain employs TRBV9 and TRBJ1-5; weak D call: TRBD1 (5 bases). The CDR3 has 12 residues. Between the trimmed V and J ends, which lost 3 bases and 9 bases, there was a span of 10 bases. CDR1 and CDR2 (germline): SGDLS, YYNGEE. The CDR3 DNA reads as TGTGCCAGCAGCGCGGGGGAGGGGCCCCAGCATTTT. Translated: CASSAGEGPQHF.

The chain uses TRBV30 and TRBJ1-2, with D possibly TRBD1 on 5 matching bases. The CDR3 runs to 13 residues. V lost 0 bases and J lost 7, with 12 bases in between. Germline loops: CDR1 GTSNPN, CDR2 SVGIG (reference sequence). CDR3 nucleotides: TGTGCCTGGAGTGTCGCAGGGATCGGTGGCTACACCTTC. The encoded protein is CAWSVAGIGGYTF.

The chain links TRBV5-1 to TRBJ1-3; D is undetermined. V lost 4 bases to trimming and J lost 1 base, with 12 bases between them. Germline CDR1 SGHRS, CDR2 YFSETQ. CDR3 length: 15 amino acids. The CDR3 sequence: CASSERGLSGNTIYF. In nucleotides, the CDR3 is TGCGCCAGCAGCGAACGAGGGTTATCTGGAAACACCATATATTTT.

The genes are TRBV9 and TRBJ2-7; 9 bases map to TRBD2. V gave up 4 bases and J gave up 4 bases; unmatched junction bases: 6. Germline CDR1 reads SGDLS; CDR2 reads YYNGEE. This CDR3 comprises 14 residues. CDR3 DNA: TGTGCCAGCAGCCATAGCGGGAGTTCTTACGAGCAGTACTTC. Translating it yields CASSHSGSSYEQYF.

This chain links TRBV20-1 with TRBJ2-7; a possible D gene is TRBD2 (5 bases). The germline V gene encodes CDR1 DFQATT and CDR2 SNEGSKA (reference sequence). V was trimmed by 3 bases and J by 5 bases, leaving 14 bases between them. The CDR3 covers 13 residues. The chain's CDR3 is CSASRQREDEQYF. The CDR3, as DNA: TGCAGTGCTAGTCGGCAACGGGAAGACGAGCAGTACTTC.

The gene calls are TRBV6-6 and TRBJ2-4, with D perhaps matching TRBD2 (6 bases). Germline V gene data show CDR1 as MNHNY and CDR2 as SVGAGI (reference sequence). V was trimmed by 8 bases and J by 0 bases, leaving 11 bases between them. The CDR3 totals 14 residues. The chain's CDR3 is CASWPEGAKNIQYF. The CDR3 DNA reads TGTGCCAGCTGGCCGGAGGGAGCCAAAAACATTCAGTACTTC.

The gene calls are TRBV10-3 and TRBJ2-2; D remains ambiguous. The germline CDR1 and CDR2 sequences are ENHRY and SYGVKD. Trimming took off 4 bases at V and 1 base at J, with 7 bases between the two ends. This CDR3 is built from 14 residues. The CDR3 here is CAISGSRNTGELFF. In DNA form, the CDR3 reads TGTGCCATCAGTGGGTCCAGGAACACCGGGGAGCTGTTTTTT.

The chain has TRBV3-1 (or the pseudogene TRBV3-2) and TRBJ1-2, with D perhaps TRBD1 (5 bases). From germline, CDR1 is LGHDT and CDR2 YNNKEL (reference sequence). The CDR3 has 15 amino acids. Trimming pared 4 bases from V and 5 bases from J, leaving 17 bases between. The CDR3 is CASSPRQPARYGYTF. The CDR3 bases are TGTGCCAGCAGCCCAAGACAGCCCGCCCGTTATGGCTACACCTTC.

In the case of this clone: In the same sample, other DNA sequences code for this CDR3. The V gene is TRBV2, the J gene TRBJ2-6, with unresolved D. This CDR3 spans 14 amino acids. V was clipped by 6 bases and J by 0 bases, with 6 bases between them. Germline CDR1 SNHLY, CDR2 FYNNEI. This chain's CDR3 is CASRGYSGANVLTF. CDR3 in DNA: TGTGCCAGCAGGGGATACTCTGGGGCCAACGTCCTGACTTTC.